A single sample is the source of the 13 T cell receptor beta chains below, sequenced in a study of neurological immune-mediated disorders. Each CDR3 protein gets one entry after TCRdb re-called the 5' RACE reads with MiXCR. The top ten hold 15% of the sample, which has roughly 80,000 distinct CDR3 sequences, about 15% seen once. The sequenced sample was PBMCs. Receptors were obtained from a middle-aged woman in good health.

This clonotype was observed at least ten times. Written as DNA, the CDR3 is TGTGCCAGCAGCGGGCCTAGCGGGGGTGACGGGGAGCTGTTTTTT. This sequence encodes CASSGPSGGDGELFF. V and J are TRBV9 and TRBJ2-2; the match to TRBD2 covers 10 bases. This CDR3 spans 15 amino acids. Germline assignment: CDR1 SGDLS and CDR2 YYNGEE. V lost 3 bases to trimming and J lost 7 bases; unmatched junction nucleotides: 6. Together with reference TRBV9 and TRBJ2-2, the CDR3 gives the full variable domain: DSGVTQTPKHLITATGQRVTLRCSPRSGDLSVYWYQQSLDQGLQFLIQYYNGEERAKGNILERFSAQQFPDLHSELNLSSLELGDSALYFCASSGPSGGDGELFFGEGSRLTVL.

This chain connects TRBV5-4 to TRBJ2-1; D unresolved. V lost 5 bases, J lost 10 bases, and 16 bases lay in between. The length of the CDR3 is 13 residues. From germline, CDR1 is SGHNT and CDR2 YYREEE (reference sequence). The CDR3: CASSETAEREQFF. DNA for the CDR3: TGTGCCAGCAGTGAGACTGCCGAGAGGGAGCAGTTCTTC.

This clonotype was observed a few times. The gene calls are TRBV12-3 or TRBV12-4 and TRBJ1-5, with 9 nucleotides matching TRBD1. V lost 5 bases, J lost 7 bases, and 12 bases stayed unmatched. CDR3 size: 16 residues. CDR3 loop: CASSPAPQGAGQPQHF. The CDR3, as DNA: TGTGCCAGCAGTCCCGCCCCACAGGGGGCCGGACAGCCCCAGCATTTT.

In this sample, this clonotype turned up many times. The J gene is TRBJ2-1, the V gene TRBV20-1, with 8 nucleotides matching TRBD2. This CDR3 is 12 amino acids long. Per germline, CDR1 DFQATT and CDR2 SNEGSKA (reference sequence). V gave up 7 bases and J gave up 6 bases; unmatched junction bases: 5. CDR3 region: CSVTGGPNEQFF. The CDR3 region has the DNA TGCAGTGTGACGGGGGGGCCCAATGAGCAGTTCTTC.

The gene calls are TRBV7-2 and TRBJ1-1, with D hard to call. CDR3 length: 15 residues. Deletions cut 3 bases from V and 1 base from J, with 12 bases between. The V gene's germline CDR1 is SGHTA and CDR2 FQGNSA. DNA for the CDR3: TGTGCCAGCAGCTTCTTCGGGCGCCGGAACACTGAAGCTTTCTTT. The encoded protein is CASSFFGRRNTEAFF.

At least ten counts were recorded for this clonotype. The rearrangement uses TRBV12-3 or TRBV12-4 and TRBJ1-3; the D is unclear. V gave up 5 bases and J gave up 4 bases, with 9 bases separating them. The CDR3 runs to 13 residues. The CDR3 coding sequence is TGTGCCAGCAGTCTGGTTCAGGGAAACACCATATATTTT. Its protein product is CASSLVQGNTIYF.

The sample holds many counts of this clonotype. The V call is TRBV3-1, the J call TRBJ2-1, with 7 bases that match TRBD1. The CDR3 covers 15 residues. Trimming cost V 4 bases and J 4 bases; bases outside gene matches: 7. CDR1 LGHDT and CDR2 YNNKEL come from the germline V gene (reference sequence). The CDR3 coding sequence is TGTGCCAGCAGCCCGTCGGACAGGAGTTACAATGAGCAGTTCTTC. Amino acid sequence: CASSPSDRSYNEQFF.

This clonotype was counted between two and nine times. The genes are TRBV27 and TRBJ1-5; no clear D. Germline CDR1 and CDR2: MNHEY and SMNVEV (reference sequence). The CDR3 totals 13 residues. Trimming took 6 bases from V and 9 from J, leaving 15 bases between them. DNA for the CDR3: TGTGCCAGCAGCCGAAGAGGGAGTATGCCCCAGCATTTT. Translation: CASSRRGSMPQHF.

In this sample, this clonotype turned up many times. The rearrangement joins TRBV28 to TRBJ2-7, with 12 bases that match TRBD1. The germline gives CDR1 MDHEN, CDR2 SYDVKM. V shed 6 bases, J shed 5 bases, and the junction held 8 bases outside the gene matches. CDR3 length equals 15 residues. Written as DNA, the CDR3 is TGTGCCAGCAGCCCTACCGGGACAGGGGGCCACGAGCAGTACGTC. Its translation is CASSPTGTGGHEQYV.

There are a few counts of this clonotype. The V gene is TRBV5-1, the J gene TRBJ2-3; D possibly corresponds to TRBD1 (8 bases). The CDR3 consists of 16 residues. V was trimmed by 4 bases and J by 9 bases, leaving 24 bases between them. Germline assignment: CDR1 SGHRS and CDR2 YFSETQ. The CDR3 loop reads CASSKEAGDSGGTQYF. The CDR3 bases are TGCGCCAGCAGCAAGGAGGCGGGAGATTCAGGGGGCACGCAGTATTTT.

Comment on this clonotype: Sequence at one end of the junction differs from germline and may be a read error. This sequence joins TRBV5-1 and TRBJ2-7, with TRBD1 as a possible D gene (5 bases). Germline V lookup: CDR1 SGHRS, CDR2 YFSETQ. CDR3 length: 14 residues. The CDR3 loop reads CASSLVTASYDQYF. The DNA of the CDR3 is TGCGCCAGCAGCCTAGTGACAGCAAGCTACGACCAGTACTTC.

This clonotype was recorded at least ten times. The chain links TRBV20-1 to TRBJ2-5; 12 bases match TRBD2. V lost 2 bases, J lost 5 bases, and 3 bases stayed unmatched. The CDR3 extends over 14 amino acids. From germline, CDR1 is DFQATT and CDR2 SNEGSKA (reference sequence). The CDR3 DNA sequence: TGCAGTGCTAGAAGACTAGCGGGGGTCGAGACCCAGTACTTC. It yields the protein CSARRLAGVETQYF.

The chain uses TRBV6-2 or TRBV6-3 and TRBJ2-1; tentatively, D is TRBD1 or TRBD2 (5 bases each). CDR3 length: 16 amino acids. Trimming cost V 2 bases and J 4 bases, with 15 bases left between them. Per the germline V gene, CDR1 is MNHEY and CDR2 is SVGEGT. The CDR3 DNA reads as TGTGCCAGCAGTTACGGTTTTGGGGACGGGTACAATGAGCAGTTCTTC. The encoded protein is CASSYGFGDGYNEQFF.